A single T cell receptor (beta chain) is shown here with its context. As yet, its antigen is unknown. One end of the junction does not line up with germline, which may come from a read error. TCRdb ran MiXCR on the 5' RACE reads and lists one entry per CDR3 protein. The table records more than 350,000 distinct CDR3 sequences, 9% to 10% of them present only once. The data were taken from a study of identical twins. Study outcomes and limitations: Zero-insertion findings could be partly confounded by invariant cells (MAIT and iNKT cells). Abundant beta clonotypes from cord blood had fewer insertions, unlike memory repertoires, which showed none. Without tracking the same donors, conclusions rested on cross-sectional statistical analysis.

The germline gives CDR1 SEHNR, CDR2 FQNEAQ (reference sequence). There are 11 residues in the CDR3. This chain links TRBV7-9 with TRBJ1-2; no clear D. Sequences were obtained from naive T cells sorted from blood. This TCR came from a woman aged 45-65 years in good health. The CDR3 spells CASSSDYGYPF. In DNA form, the CDR3 reads TGTGCCAGCAGCTCCGACTATGGCTACCCCTTC.